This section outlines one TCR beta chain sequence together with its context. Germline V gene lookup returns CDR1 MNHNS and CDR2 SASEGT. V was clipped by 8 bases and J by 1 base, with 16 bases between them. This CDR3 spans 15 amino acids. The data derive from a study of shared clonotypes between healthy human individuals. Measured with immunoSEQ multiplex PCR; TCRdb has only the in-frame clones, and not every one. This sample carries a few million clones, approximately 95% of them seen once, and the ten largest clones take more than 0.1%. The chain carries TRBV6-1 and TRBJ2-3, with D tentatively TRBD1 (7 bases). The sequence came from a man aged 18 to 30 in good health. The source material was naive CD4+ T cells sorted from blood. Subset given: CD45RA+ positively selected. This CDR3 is CASSSGGLRTDTQYF. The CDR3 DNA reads TGTGCCAGCTCCTCAGGGGGACTCCGCACAGATACGCAGTATTTT.